This T cell receptor (beta chain) was captured in a study of T cell responses to AZD1222 COVID-19 vaccine. Findings and caveats of the study: Nearly half of spike-specific TCRs reportedly target unmutated variant regions. Spike-specific TCR repertoires showed rising breadth and depth after two AZD1222 doses.

The CDR3 runs to 13 residues. Germline-derived CDR1 and CDR2 are LGHDT and YNNKEL (reference sequence). The J segment lost 6 bases and the V segment lost 1 base, leaving 0 bases of the junction unmatched. Sequencing used immunoSEQ multiplex PCR; TCRdb keeps in-frame clones, though not all of them. The sample has 180,000 or so clones; around nine tenths are singletons. Concerning this clone: Its antigen is currently unknown.

The chain carries TRBV3-1 (or the pseudogene TRBV3-2) and TRBJ2-3, with 8 bases that match TRBD2. This TCR derives from an adult who received the AZD1222 COVID-19 vaccine. The specimen comprised peripheral blood, sampled 28 days after the second AZD1222 dose. The CDR3 protein is CASSQAGGDTQYF. DNA of the CDR3: TGTGCCAGCAGCCAAGCGGGAGGGGATACGCAGTATTTT.